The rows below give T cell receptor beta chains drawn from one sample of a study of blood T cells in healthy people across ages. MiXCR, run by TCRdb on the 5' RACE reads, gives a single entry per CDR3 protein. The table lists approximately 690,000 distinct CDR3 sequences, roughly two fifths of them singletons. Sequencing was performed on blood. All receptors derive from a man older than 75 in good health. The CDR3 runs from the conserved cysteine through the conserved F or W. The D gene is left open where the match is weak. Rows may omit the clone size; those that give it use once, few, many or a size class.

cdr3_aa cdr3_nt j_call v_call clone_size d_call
CSTVRGTQGTQYF TGCAGCACCGTACGAGGGACACAAGGGACCCAGTACTTC TRBJ2-5 TRBV29-1 NA NA
CASRADDNYGYTF TGTGCCAGCAGAGCAGACGATAACTATGGCTACACCTTC TRBJ1-2 TRBV5-6 few NA
CASSNPGAREQYF TGTGCCAGCAGCAACCCCGGAGCGAGGGAGCAGTACTTC TRBJ2-7 TRBV7-2 few NA
CASSASAGGPSYEQFF TGCGCCAGCAGCGCATCAGCGGGGGGGCCCTCCTACGAGCAGTTCTTC TRBJ2-1 TRBV5-1 NA TRBD2
CASSYLGGHRYEQYF TGTGCCAGCAGTTACTTGGGGGGTCACCGTTACGAGCAGTACTTC TRBJ2-7 TRBV6-5 few NA
CASSQEGQGLTANEKLFF TGCGCCAGCAGCCAAGAGGGACAGGGACTTACGGCTAATGAAAAACTGTTTTTT TRBJ1-4 TRBV4-1 few TRBD1
CASSRDGNNGYTF TGTGCCAGCAGCCGGGACGGTAATAATGGCTACACCTTC TRBJ1-2 TRBV6-4 NA NA
CSATNYAASTDTQYF TGCAGTGCCACAAACTATGCGGCTAGCACAGATACGCAGTATTTT TRBJ2-3 TRBV20-1 NA NA
CASREPGQAYEQYF TGTGCCAGCAGGGAACCGGGACAGGCTTACGAGCAGTACTTC TRBJ2-7 TRBV6-2/TRBV6-3 NA TRBD1
CASSPGLAGDPEQFF TGCGCCAGCAGCCCCGGACTAGCGGGAGATCCTGAGCAGTTCTTC TRBJ2-1 TRBV4-1 NA TRBD2
CASRDSGRLSGNTIYF TGTGCCAGCAGAGATTCCGGACGTCTCTCTGGAAACACCATATATTTT TRBJ1-3 TRBV6-2/TRBV6-3 NA NA
CASSVQGIQYF TGTGCCAGCAGCGTTCAGGGCATTCAGTACTTC TRBJ2-4 TRBV7-2 few NA
CASSLAGEKSYEQYF TGTGCCAGCAGTTTAGCAGGGGAGAAGTCCTACGAGCAGTACTTC TRBJ2-7 TRBV28 NA NA
CASSFSPDYEQYF TGTGCCAGCAGTTTCAGTCCGGACTACGAGCAGTACTTC TRBJ2-7 TRBV28 few NA
CSATGLAGVRDEQYF TGCAGTGCCACGGGCCTAGCGGGAGTGCGCGACGAGCAGTACTTC TRBJ2-7 TRBV20-1 NA TRBD2
CASTIGGWLMNTEAFF TGTGCCAGCACCATAGGGGGGTGGCTAATGAACACTGAAGCTTTCTTT TRBJ1-1 TRBV7-2 few NA
CASSLVGKDGYTF TGTGCCAGCAGCTTAGTAGGGAAAGATGGCTACACCTTC TRBJ1-2 TRBV7-9 many NA
CASSYSSSGGLDTEAFF TGTGCCAGCAGTTACTCGAGTTCCGGGGGATTGGACACTGAAGCTTTCTTT TRBJ1-1 TRBV6-2/TRBV6-3 NA NA
CASSPTQGGNEKLFF TGTGCCAGCAGTCCAACACAGGGGGGTAATGAAAAACTGTTTTTT TRBJ1-4 TRBV27 NA TRBD1
CASSRTRPSTDTQYF TGTGCCAGCAGCCGGACTAGGCCTAGCACAGATACGCAGTATTTT TRBJ2-3 TRBV14 NA TRBD2
CASSQDRGTGASYEQYF TGCGCCAGCAGCCAAGATAGGGGGACAGGGGCTAGCTACGAGCAGTACTTC TRBJ2-7 TRBV4-1 few TRBD1
CASSQDRVPDEQYF TGTGCCAGCAGCCAGGACAGGGTGCCCGACGAGCAGTACTTC TRBJ2-7 TRBV6-6 NA TRBD1
CSARDSGTGNLYNEQYF TGCAGTGCTAGAGATTCCGGGACAGGGAACCTCTACAATGAGCAGTACTTC TRBJ2-7 TRBV20-1 NA TRBD1
CARNRGLETQYF TGTGCCAGGAACAGGGGTCTAGAGACCCAGTACTTC TRBJ2-5 TRBV2 few TRBD1
CSATRGYTF TGCAGTGCAACTAGGGGCTACACCTTC TRBJ1-2 TRBV20-1 few NA
CASSDPRGGFSNEQFF TGTGCCAGCAGTGACCCCAGGGGAGGGTTCAGCAATGAGCAGTTCTTC TRBJ2-1 TRBV6-1 many NA
CASSVSGVSEQYF TGTGCCAGCAGCGTCTCAGGGGTAAGCGAGCAGTACTTC TRBJ2-7 TRBV6-1 few NA
CASSVPRGTYEQYF TGTGCCAGCAGCGTCCCGCGGGGGACCTACGAGCAGTACTTC TRBJ2-7 TRBV9 NA TRBD2
CSARKRDSQFF TGCAGTGCTAGAAAGAGGGACTCGCAGTTCTTC TRBJ2-1 TRBV20-1 NA NA
CASSQDGGTNTQYF TGCGCCAGCAGCCAAGATGGCGGGACAAATACGCAGTATTTT TRBJ2-3 TRBV4-3 NA NA
CAISDGTAVMNTEAFF TGTGCCATCAGTGATGGGACAGCTGTTATGAACACTGAAGCTTTCTTT TRBJ1-1 TRBV10-3 NA TRBD1
CASSVGGAPHEQYF TGTGCCAGCAGCGTAGGGGGAGCCCCCCACGAGCAGTACTTC TRBJ2-7 TRBV9 NA NA
CASSGGLAGAHEQFF TGTGCCAGCAGCGGGGGCCTAGCGGGAGCCCATGAGCAGTTCTTC TRBJ2-1 TRBV9 NA TRBD2
CASTPAGSSYEQYF TGTGCCAGTACCCCAGCGGGGAGCTCCTACGAGCAGTACTTC TRBJ2-7 TRBV12-3/TRBV12-4 NA TRBD2
CASSLSTGTFSGYTF TGTGCCAGCAGTTTGTCCACCGGGACATTTAGCGGCTACACCTTC TRBJ1-2 TRBV28 NA NA
CASSVGTLHEQYF TGTGCCAGCAGCGTCGGGACACTCCACGAGCAGTACTTC TRBJ2-7 TRBV6-2/TRBV6-3 NA NA
CASREKTIEGETQYF TGTGCCAGCAGGGAGAAGACCATCGAGGGGGAGACCCAGTACTTC TRBJ2-5 TRBV12-3/TRBV12-4 NA NA
CASSSSRVGSPLHF TGTGCCAGCAGCTCAAGCAGGGTCGGATCACCCCTCCACTTT TRBJ1-6 TRBV7-9 few NA
CSAPSRGEQFF TGCAGTGCCCCGAGTAGGGGGGAGCAGTTCTTC TRBJ2-1 TRBV20-1 NA NA
CASSYSPQWDSNNEQFF TGTGCCAGCAGTTACTCACCCCAGTGGGACTCTAACAATGAGCAGTTCTTC TRBJ2-1 TRBV6-5 few NA
CASSDWDLEQYF TGCGCCAGCAGCGACTGGGACCTTGAGCAGTACTTC TRBJ2-7 TRBV5-1 few NA
CASSEQGRTEAFF TGTGCCAGCAGTGAACAGGGGCGGACTGAAGCTTTCTTT TRBJ1-1 TRBV25-1 NA NA
CASSSRQTGDRREQYF TGTGCCAGCAGCTCGAGGCAGACGGGGGATCGGAGGGAGCAGTACTTC TRBJ2-4 TRBV11-2 NA NA
CASSRGRGYEQYF TGTGCCAGCAGTCGCGGACGGGGCTACGAGCAGTACTTC TRBJ2-7 TRBV6-2/TRBV6-3 NA NA
CASIPQGLAVTGELFF TGTGCCAGCATCCCCCAGGGACTAGCAGTCACCGGGGAGCTGTTTTTT TRBJ2-2 TRBV28 NA TRBD2
CASSAGLAPETQYF TGTGCCAGCAGCGCCGGACTAGCTCCAGAGACCCAGTACTTC TRBJ2-5 TRBV7-6 NA TRBD2
CSARDNGRGPNEQFF TGCAGTGCTAGAGATAATGGGAGAGGTCCGAATGAGCAGTTCTTC TRBJ2-1 TRBV20-1 NA NA
CAWSGKRGDKNIQYF TGTGCCTGGAGTGGGAAAAGAGGGGACAAAAACATTCAGTACTTC TRBJ2-4 TRBV30 NA NA
CASNDPSGGYEQYF TGTGCCAGCAACGACCCTAGCGGGGGCTACGAGCAGTACTTC TRBJ2-7 TRBV7-2 NA TRBD2
CASARIQETQYF TGTGCCAGCGCACGGATCCAAGAGACCCAGTACTTC TRBJ2-5 TRBV18 once NA
CASSQDRASYEQYF TGTGCCAGCAGTCAGGACAGGGCCTCCTACGAGCAGTACTTC TRBJ2-7 TRBV4-3 NA TRBD1
CASSQDLAPHNEQYF TGTGCCAGCAGCCAAGACCTAGCGCCACACAATGAGCAGTACTTC TRBJ2-4 TRBV3-1 NA NA
CASSQIAGGNYNEQFF TGCGCCAGCAGCCAAATAGCGGGAGGCAACTACAATGAGCAGTTCTTC TRBJ2-1 TRBV4-1 NA TRBD2
CATRSYQPQHF TGTGCCACCCGTTCCTATCAGCCCCAGCATTTT TRBJ1-5 TRBV7-2 NA NA
CASSDPGQGRNSPLHF TGTGCCAGCAGCGACCCCGGACAGGGGAGGAATTCACCCCTCCACTTT TRBJ1-6 TRBV7-9 few TRBD1